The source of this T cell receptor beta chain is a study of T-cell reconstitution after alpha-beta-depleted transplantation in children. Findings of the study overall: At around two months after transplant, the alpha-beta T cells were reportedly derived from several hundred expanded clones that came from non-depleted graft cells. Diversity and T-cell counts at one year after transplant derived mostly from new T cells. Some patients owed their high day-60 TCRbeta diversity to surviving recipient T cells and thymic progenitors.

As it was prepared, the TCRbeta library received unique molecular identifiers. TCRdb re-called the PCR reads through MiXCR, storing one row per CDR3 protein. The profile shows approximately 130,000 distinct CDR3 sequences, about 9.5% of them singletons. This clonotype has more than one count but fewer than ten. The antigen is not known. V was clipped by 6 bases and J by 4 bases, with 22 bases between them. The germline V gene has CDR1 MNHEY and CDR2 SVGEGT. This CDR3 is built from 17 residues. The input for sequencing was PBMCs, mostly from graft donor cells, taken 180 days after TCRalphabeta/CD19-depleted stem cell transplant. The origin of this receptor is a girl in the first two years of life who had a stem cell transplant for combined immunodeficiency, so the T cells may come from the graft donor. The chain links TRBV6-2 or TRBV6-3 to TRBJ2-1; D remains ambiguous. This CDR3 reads CASSLPQPGWRYNEQFF. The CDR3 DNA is TGTGCCAGCAGCCTTCCGCAACCTGGCTGGAGATACAATGAGCAGTTCTTC.